One and the same sample provided the 20 T cell receptor beta chains below, sequenced in a study of blood T cell repertoires in COVID-19. Generated by immunoSEQ multiplex PCR, the TCRdb table keeps only in-frame clones and is missing some. The repertoire holds a few hundred thousand clones, with about 85% as singletons. Sample: peripheral blood. Receptors were obtained from a woman aged 18-29 years with acute or convalescent COVID-19.

The rearrangement uses TRBV12-3 or TRBV12-4 and TRBJ2-5; a possible D gene is TRBD2 (8 bases). The CDR3 is 13 residues long. Trimming took 8 bases from V and 2 from J, leaving 12 bases between them. The CDR3 DNA sequence: TGTGCCAGCCGGGAGGGGGCACAAGAGACCCAGTACTTC. Translated: CASREGAQETQYF.

This chain links TRBV28 with TRBJ2-7; 10 bases are a match to TRBD1. From germline, CDR1 is MDHEN and CDR2 SYDVKM. Germline trimming cut 6 bases from V and 4 bases from J; bases unmatched to any gene: 6. The CDR3 is 14 amino acids. This CDR3 is CASSLGQGRYEQYF. DNA for the CDR3: TGTGCCAGCAGCCTGGGACAGGGGAGGTACGAGCAGTACTTC.

V is TRBV2 and J is TRBJ2-7; 8 bases are shared with TRBD1. Germline lookup yields CDR1 SNHLY and CDR2 FYNNEI. The CDR3 has 15 amino acids. V lost 6 bases, J lost 2 bases, and 9 bases stayed unmatched. The CDR3 DNA reads TGTGCCAGCAGCGCCGGACAGGGAAATCCCTACGAGCAGTACTTC. It is translated as CASSAGQGNPYEQYF.

The V and J genes are TRBV6-5 and TRBJ2-1, with 7 bases identical to TRBD2. With V trimmed by 6 bases and J by 5 bases, 10 bases remained unmatched. The CDR3 length is 15 residues. Germline V gene data show CDR1 as MNHEY and CDR2 as SVGAGI. The CDR3 is CASRGTSVSHNEQFF. Here the CDR3 DNA reads TGTGCCAGCAGGGGTACTAGCGTTAGCCACAATGAGCAGTTCTTC.

V and J are TRBV28 and TRBJ1-5, with D possibly matching TRBD1 (6 bases). This CDR3 spans 16 amino acids. CDR1 is MDHEN and CDR2 is SYDVKM in the germline V gene. V lost 7 bases to trimming and J lost 3 bases, with 19 bases between them. This chain's CDR3 is CASILGGGYDNQPQHF. CDR3 nucleotides: TGTGCCAGCATCCTAGGGGGGGGATATGACAATCAGCCCCAGCATTTT. Looking up the rest from reference TRBV28 and TRBJ1-5 gives the full variable domain: DVKVTQSSRYLVKRTGEKVFLECVQDMDHENMFWYRQDPGLGLRLIYFSYDVKMKEKGDIPEGYSVSREKKERFSLILESASTNQTSMYLCASILGGGYDNQPQHFGDGTRLSIL.

The chain carries TRBV5-5 and TRBJ1-5; TRBD1 agrees at 7 bases. Losses at the gene ends were 4 bases for V and 4 bases for J; bases not matched to a gene: 8. Germline V gene data show CDR1 as SGHKS and CDR2 as YYEKEE (reference sequence). The CDR3 length is 15 residues. The CDR3 nucleotides read TGTGCCAGCAGCAACTACGACAGGGAGAATCAGCCCCAGCATTTT. Its translation is CASSNYDRENQPQHF.

The chain links TRBV5-4 to TRBJ2-7; D possibly corresponds to TRBD1 (5 bases). CDR3 length equals 14 residues. Germline V gene sequence: CDR1 SGHNT, CDR2 YYREEE (reference sequence). V shed 4 bases and J shed 0 bases, with 11 bases lying between them. This chain's CDR3 is CASSPGHSSYEQYF. DNA for the CDR3: TGTGCCAGCAGCCCCGGACATTCCTCCTACGAGCAGTACTTC.

This chain joins TRBV15 and TRBJ2-3; maybe TRBD2 (6 bases). Germline-derived CDR1 and CDR2 are LNHNV and YYDKDF (reference sequence). CDR3 length: 13 residues. Trimming stripped 1 base from V and 6 bases from J, with 8 bases between. CDR3 DNA sequence: TGTGCCACCAGCAGAGTGGCGGGGGATACGCAGTATTTT. Translated, it gives CATSRVAGDTQYF.

This rearrangement joins TRBV2 to TRBJ1-5; D is perhaps TRBD1 (5 bases). CDR1 is SNHLY and CDR2 is FYNNEI in the germline V gene. This CDR3 has 14 amino acids. Trimming left V 4 bases short and J 1 base short, with 8 bases between. The chain's CDR3 is CASSVAGSNQPQHF. The CDR3 nucleotides read TGTGCCAGCAGTGTTGCAGGGAGCAATCAGCCCCAGCATTTT.

V gene TRBV4-1 combines with J gene TRBJ1-1, with D uncertain. Germline V lookup: CDR1 MGHRA, CDR2 YSYEKL. CDR3 length equals 14 residues. V shed 1 base and J shed 0 bases, with 6 bases lying between them. The CDR3 spells CASSQGMLNTEAFF. Here the CDR3 DNA reads TGCGCCAGCAGCCAAGGTATGTTGAACACTGAAGCTTTCTTT.

This chain connects TRBV7-3 to TRBJ2-1; 9 bases agree with TRBD1. The CDR3 is made up of 15 amino acids. V was clipped by 2 bases and J by 3 bases; unmatched bases: 2. Germline V CDR1 and CDR2: SGHTA, FQGTGA. CDR3 nucleotides: TGTGCCAGCAGCTTAGAGACAGGGGGCTACAATGAGCAGTTCTTC. It codes for CASSLETGGYNEQFF. Drawing the rest from reference TRBV7-3 and TRBJ2-1, the complete variable domain is GAGVSQTPSNKVTEKGKYVELRCDPISGHTALYWYRQSLGQGPEFLIYFQGTGAADDSGLPNDRFFAVRPEGSVSTLKIQRTERGDSAVYLCASSLETGGYNEQFFGPGTRLTVL.

The sample holds a few counts of this clone. The CDR3 loop is CASSQVWAGRSTIYF. The CDR3 nucleotides are TGTGCCAGCAGCCAAGTGTGGGCAGGGCGAAGCACCATATATTTT. The V call is TRBV3-1 (or the pseudogene TRBV3-2), the J call TRBJ1-3; D possibly corresponds to TRBD1 (5 bases). CDR1 is LGHDT, CDR2 YNNKEL, per germline (reference sequence). This CDR3 is built from 15 residues. Trimming stripped 1 base from V and 9 bases from J, with 16 bases between.

The genes are TRBV19 and TRBJ2-1; 8 bases agree with TRBD1. CDR3 size: 17 residues. Trimming cost V 7 bases and J 0 bases; bases outside gene matches: 11. Germline CDR1 and CDR2: LNHDA and SQIVND (reference sequence). The chain's CDR3 is CASMALGQGISYNEQFF. CDR3 sequence (DNA): TGTGCCAGTATGGCCCTAGGACAGGGCATCTCCTACAATGAGCAGTTCTTC. Filled out from reference TRBV19 and TRBJ2-1, the complete variable domain reads DGGITQSPKYLFRKEGQNVTLSCEQNLNHDAMYWYRQDPGQGLRLIYYSQIVNDFQKGDIAEGYSVSREKKESFPLTVTSAQKNPTAFYLCASMALGQGISYNEQFFGPGTRLTVL.

V gene TRBV4-1 combines with J gene TRBJ2-3; D is unclear. Trimming removed 3 bases from V and 4 bases from J, with 8 bases in between. CDR3 length equals 13 residues. Per germline, CDR1 MGHRA and CDR2 YSYEKL. CDR3 bases: TGCGCCAGCAGCCACGTACAAGCAGATACGCAGTATTTT. Encoded protein: CASSHVQADTQYF.

CDR3 bases: TGTGCCAGCAGCGTCGGGACAGGGGTCAGAAGCTCCTACGAGCAGTACTTC. Protein sequence: CASSVGTGVRSSYEQYF. The genes are TRBV9 and TRBJ2-7; 10 nucleotides align to TRBD1. The J segment lost 0 bases and the V segment lost 2 bases, leaving 8 bases of the junction unmatched. The germline V gene has CDR1 SGDLS and CDR2 YYNGEE. The CDR3 extends over 17 amino acids.

This clone occurred a few times. The V call is TRBV2, the J call TRBJ2-7; TRBD1 matches at 7 bases. V lost 4 bases and J lost 3; bases outside the gene matches: 0. Germline V CDR1 and CDR2: SNHLY, FYNNEI. There are 12 residues in the CDR3. CDR3 nucleotides: TGTGCCAGCAGTGGACAGGGCTACGAGCAGTACTTC. Its protein product is CASSGQGYEQYF.

CDR3 sequence reads: CASSPSTGGQPQHF. The CDR3, as DNA: TGTGCCAGCTCACCTTCCACGGGGGGACAGCCCCAGCATTTT. The chain has TRBV18 and TRBJ1-5; a weak D match, TRBD1 (5 bases). Looked up from germline, CDR1 is KGHSH and CDR2 is LQKENI. V was clipped by 3 bases and J by 7 bases, with 13 bases between them. There are 14 residues in the CDR3.

V gene TRBV18 combines with J gene TRBJ1-1; 9 bases are shared with TRBD1. V was pared by 3 bases and J by 5 bases, with 7 bases of the junction left unmatched. CDR1 KGHSH and CDR2 LQKENI come from the germline V gene. The CDR3 consists of 15 residues. The CDR3 region has the DNA TGTGCCAGCTCACCGAGGGGACAGGGAATAACTGAAGCTTTCTTT. This encodes CASSPRGQGITEAFF.

The chain has TRBV7-2 and TRBJ2-3, with D perhaps matching TRBD1 (7 bases). Trimming removed 4 bases at V and 6 bases at J, with 20 bases between. The CDR3 is made up of 16 amino acids. Germline V gene lookup returns CDR1 SGHTA and CDR2 FQGNSA. The CDR3: CASSSRQGGTSDTQYF. The DNA for the CDR3 is TGTGCCAGCAGCTCCCGACAGGGTGGGACTTCGGATACGCAGTATTTT.

The gene calls are TRBV15 and TRBJ2-5, with D perhaps matching TRBD2 (6 bases). V shed 7 bases and J shed 4 bases, with 13 bases lying between them. Germline values: CDR1 LNHNV, CDR2 YYDKDF (reference sequence). The CDR3 runs 13 residues. CDR3 loop: CATTTRRGETQYF. For the CDR3, the DNA is TGTGCCACCACGACCAGGCGGGGAGAGACCCAGTACTTC.